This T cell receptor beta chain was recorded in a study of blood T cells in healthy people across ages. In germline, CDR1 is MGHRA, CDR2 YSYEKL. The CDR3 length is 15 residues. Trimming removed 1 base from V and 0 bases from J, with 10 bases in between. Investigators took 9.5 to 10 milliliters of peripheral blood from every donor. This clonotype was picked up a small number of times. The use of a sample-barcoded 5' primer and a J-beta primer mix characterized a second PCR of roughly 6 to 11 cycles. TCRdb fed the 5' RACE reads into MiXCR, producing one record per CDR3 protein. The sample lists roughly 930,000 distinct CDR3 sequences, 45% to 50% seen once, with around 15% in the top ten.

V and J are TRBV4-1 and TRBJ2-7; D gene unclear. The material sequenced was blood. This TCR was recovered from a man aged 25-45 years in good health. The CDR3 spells CASSQALSGSYEQYF. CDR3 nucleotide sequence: TGCGCCAGCAGCCAAGCCCTAAGTGGCTCCTACGAGCAGTACTTC.